This T cell receptor (beta chain) emerged from a study of beta chain features in type 1 diabetes. Study summary: There were approximately 100,000,000 sorted cells examined across all samples.

The authors reverse transcribed all of the isolated RNA, so sequencing captured expressed TCRB transcripts. Profiling relied on immunoSEQ multiplex PCR, and the TCRdb table lists in-frame clones only, not all of them. The repertoire holds 400,000 to 500,000 clones, with approximately 15% as singletons. Notes on this clone: As yet, its antigen is unknown.

Study-wide findings and caveats: Reads derived from cDNA could over-represent cells showing high TCR expression. The naive, central memory and Treg TCRB repertoires of patients appeared to be more similar to one another than those of healthy donors. For Type 1 diabetes patients, all four CD4+ subsets carried TCRB CDR3s that were moderately but significantly shorter.

CDR1 and CDR2 from the germline V gene are SGHDT and YYEEEE. V lost 2 bases, J lost 5 bases, and 6 bases stayed unmatched. The CDR3 is 14 amino acids. The clonotype was recovered from a man aged 25 to 45 in good health. The sample taken for sequencing was naive CD4+ T cells from blood. The rearrangement joins TRBV5-6 to TRBJ2-5, with 7 bases that match TRBD1. CDR3 sequence reads: CASSLTQGLETQYF. CDR3 DNA sequence: TGTGCCAGCAGCTTAACACAGGGGTTGGAGACCCAGTACTTC.